This T cell receptor beta chain was sequenced for a study of T cells in Graves' hyperthyroidism and ophthalmopathy. This clonotype was detected ten times or more. Amplified TCR beta CDR3 regions derived from RNA transcripts. In the first-round RT-PCR of the TCR CDR3, the HTBI primer set was used. From the multiplex PCR reads, TCRdb called clonotypes with MiXCR, one entry per CDR3 protein. The sample yields roughly 500,000 distinct CDR3 sequences, around 50% seen once. V lost 6 bases, J lost 5 bases, and 9 bases stayed unmatched. The germline V gene has CDR1 MNHEY and CDR2 SVGEGT. The CDR3 totals 15 residues.

Sequencing used peripheral blood or thyroid tissue (not recorded which). The chain is built from TRBV6-2 or TRBV6-3 and TRBJ2-5; 10 bases are shared with TRBD1. This TCR was recovered from an adult woman with Graves' disease, either hyperthyroidism or ophthalmopathy (not recorded which). In DNA, the CDR3 is TGTGCCAGCAGCGTTCGACAGGGGGCGAGGGAGACCCAGTACTTC. It translates to CASSVRQGARETQYF.